This entry concerns a single T cell receptor beta chain. The data were obtained in a study of blood T cell repertoires in COVID-19. Measured with immunoSEQ multiplex PCR; TCRdb has only the in-frame clones, and not every one. The sample yields roughly 190,000 clones, around nine tenths seen once. Germline CDR1 is MNHEY and CDR2 is SVGAGI. CDR3 size: 15 residues. V was shortened by 6 bases and J by 3 bases, with 15 bases between the two germline ends. The sequenced material came from peripheral blood. V and J are TRBV6-5 and TRBJ2-1; the D gene is possibly TRBD2 (5 bases). The receptor was derived from a human donor in a cohort sampled during active COVID-19. The CDR3: CASSIDLGSYNEQFF. CDR3 nucleotide sequence: TGTGCCAGCAGCATAGACTTAGGGAGCTACAATGAGCAGTTCTTC.